These 25 T cell receptor beta chains were all obtained from the same sample, sequenced in a study of T-cell memory formation after mild COVID-19. TCRdb called the 5' RACE reads again in MiXCR, with one record for every CDR3 protein. The sample yields more than 75,000 distinct CDR3 sequences, roughly 13% seen once. Sequences were obtained from PBMCs or a T cell subset sorted from them (not recorded which). The receptors here all came from an adult woman who had mild COVID-19 (a few samples of this study predate the infection). Cell type and time point are not known.

Only a few counts were recorded for this clonotype. The genes are TRBV7-8 and TRBJ2-1; 7 bases map to TRBD2. This CDR3 has 14 residues. Trimming at V came to 1 base and at J to 5 bases, leaving 2 bases not matched to a gene. Germline CDR1 is SGHVS and CDR2 is FQNEAQ. The CDR3 spells CASSLGDYHNEQFF. The DNA for the CDR3 is TGTGCCAGCAGCTTAGGGGACTACCACAATGAGCAGTTCTTC.

This clonotype showed up just a few times. This sequence joins TRBV7-9 and TRBJ2-7; 7 nucleotides align to TRBD1. The CDR3 consists of 13 residues. Germline trimming cut 6 bases from V and 3 bases from J; bases unmatched to any gene: 5. CDR1 is SEHNR and CDR2 is FQNEAQ in the germline V gene (reference sequence). CDR3 sequence reads: CASSLGQYYEQYF. The DNA for the CDR3 is TGTGCCAGCAGTTTGGGACAGTACTACGAGCAGTACTTC.

This clonotype was seen a few times. V is TRBV5-6 and J is TRBJ2-5, with D possibly being TRBD2 (5 bases). Germline values: CDR1 SGHDT, CDR2 YYEEEE. This CDR3 contains 16 residues. The V and J ends lost 0 bases and 1 base respectively, with 13 bases between them. In DNA, the CDR3 is TGTGCCAGCAGCTTGGCGGGGTGGGAGAGCCAAGAGACCCAGTACTTC. As protein: CASSLAGWESQETQYF.

This clonotype was picked up a small number of times. V and J are TRBV7-6 and TRBJ2-1; D is unclear. The CDR3 loop spans 15 amino acids. Germline V lookup: CDR1 SGHVS, CDR2 FNYEAQ. V was cut by 4 bases and J by 0 bases, with 10 bases left in between. The CDR3 sequence is CASSSNWGSYNEQFF. Here the CDR3 DNA reads TGTGCCAGCAGCTCCAATTGGGGCTCCTACAATGAGCAGTTCTTC.

The chain recombines TRBV2 with TRBJ1-2; no clear D gene. Per germline, CDR1 SNHLY and CDR2 FYNNEI. The CDR3 is made up of 12 amino acids. With 4 bases removed from V and 2 bases from J, the gap between germline ends came to 5 bases. CDR3 DNA sequence: TGTGCCAGCAGTGCAGCAAACTATGGCTACACCTTC. Residues: CASSAANYGYTF. The full variable domain, its missing parts supplied by reference TRBV2 and TRBJ1-2, is EPEVTQTPSHQVTQMGQEVILRCVPISNHLYFYWYRQILGQKVEFLVSFYNNEISEKSEIFDDQFSVERPDGSNFTLKIRSTKLEDSAMYFCASSAANYGYTFGSGTRLTVV.

The chain has TRBV6-1 and TRBJ2-5; 9 bases match TRBD1. V trimming: 1 base; J trimming: 0 bases; junction bases outside the gene matches: 3. Germline V lookup: CDR1 MNHNS, CDR2 SASEGT. This CDR3 contains 16 residues. The CDR3 nucleotides read TGTGCCAGCAGTGAAGTAGGGACAGGGTACCAAGAGACCCAGTACTTC. It encodes CASSEVGTGYQETQYF.

The rearrangement joins TRBV11-3 to TRBJ2-3, with 15 bases identical to TRBD2. The J segment lost 6 bases and the V segment lost 5 bases, leaving 9 bases of the junction unmatched. This CDR3 comprises 17 residues. The V gene's germline CDR1 is SGHNT and CDR2 YENEEA. The CDR3 loop is CASSPTSGLAGGDTQYF. In DNA form, the CDR3 reads TGTGCCAGCAGCCCTACATCAGGACTAGCGGGAGGGGATACGCAGTATTTT. Combining the CDR3 with reference TRBV11-3 and TRBJ2-3 gives the whole variable domain EAGVVQSPRYKIIEKKQPVAFWCNPISGHNTLYWYLQNLGQGPELLIRYENEEAVDDSQLPKDRFSAERLKGVDSTLKIQPAELGDSAVYLCASSPTSGLAGGDTQYFGPGTRLTVL.

The chain carries TRBV5-1 and TRBJ2-2, with 7 positions matching TRBD1. This CDR3 spans 17 amino acids. V was pared by 2 bases and J by 1 base, with 8 bases of the junction left unmatched. Per the germline V gene, CDR1 is SGHRS and CDR2 is YFSETQ. The CDR3 nucleotides read TGCGCCAGCAGCTTCAGACAGGGCGGTGGGAACACCGGGGAGCTGTTTTTT. Translated: CASSFRQGGGNTGELFF. Complete variable domain (other parts from reference TRBV5-1 and TRBJ2-2): KAGVTQTPRYLIKTRGQQVTLSCSPISGHRSVSWYQQTPGQGLQFLFEYFSETQRNKGNFPGRFSGRQFSNSRSEMNVSTLELGDSALYLCASSFRQGGGNTGELFFGEGSRLTVL.

This clonotype occurred a few times. The CDR3 coding sequence is TGTGCCAGCAGTTATTGGGCAGGGTTATTTTCACCCCTCCACTTT. Residues: CASSYWAGLFSPLHF. The chain uses TRBV6-6 and TRBJ1-6; possible D gene TRBD1, 5 bases. Trimming took off 3 bases at V and 9 bases at J, with 15 bases between the two ends. Germline CDR1 is MNHNY and CDR2 is SVGAGI (reference sequence). This CDR3 contains 15 residues.

Here the CDR3 reads CASSYSADPYEQFF. In DNA, the CDR3 is TGTGCCAGCAGTTACTCGGCGGACCCATATGAGCAGTTCTTC. This chain uses TRBV6-5 with TRBJ2-1; no definite D call. The germline CDR1 and CDR2 sequences are MNHEY and SVGAGI. The CDR3 extends over 14 amino acids. V was pared by 0 bases and J by 8 bases, with 11 bases between.

This clonotype has more than one count but fewer than ten. V gene TRBV7-8 combines with J gene TRBJ2-1, with 13 positions matching TRBD2. J gave up 4 bases and V 1 base, and 13 bases lay outside the gene matches. CDR3 size: 20 residues. Germline assignment: CDR1 SGHVS and CDR2 FQNEAQ. The CDR3 region has the DNA TGTGCCAGCAGCTTAGTTGTCTCGGGACTAGCGGGACATCAATACAATGAGCAGTTCTTC. Protein sequence: CASSLVVSGLAGHQYNEQFF.

The rearrangement links TRBV29-1 to TRBJ2-7; the D gene is possibly TRBD1 (5 bases). The CDR3 is 14 amino acids. Germline-derived CDR1 and CDR2 are SQVTM and ANQGSEA. Trimming pared 4 bases from V and 1 base from J, leaving 14 bases between. DNA for the CDR3: TGCAGCGTTGTGGGAATGGGGCAATCCTACGAGCAGTACTTC. Amino acids: CSVVGMGQSYEQYF.

This clonotype was detected a few times. The chain uses TRBV6-5 and TRBJ1-1, with D uncertain. Trimming cost V 0 bases and J 2 bases, with 7 bases left between them. CDR3 length equals 14 residues. Germline values: CDR1 MNHEY, CDR2 SVGAGI. This chain's CDR3 is CASSYSYSNTEAFF. CDR3 coding DNA: TGTGCCAGCAGTTACTCGTACAGCAACACTGAAGCTTTCTTT.

The chain combines TRBV12-3 or TRBV12-4 with TRBJ2-1, with unresolved D. This CDR3 region has 12 residues. V lost 3 bases, J lost 5 bases, and 5 bases lay in between. In nucleotides, the CDR3 is TGTGCCAGCAGTTTGGTCAACAATGAGCAGTTCTTC. This encodes CASSLVNNEQFF.

The V and J genes are TRBV29-1 and TRBJ2-1; 10 bases fit TRBD2. There are 15 residues in the CDR3. Losses at the gene ends were 4 bases for V and 5 bases for J; bases not matched to a gene: 8. Germline-derived CDR1 and CDR2 are SQVTM and ANQGSEA. For the CDR3, the DNA is TGCAGCGTTGTAGAACTAGCGGGAAGCCACAATGAGCAGTTCTTC. Translating gives CSVVELAGSHNEQFF.

This clonotype was counted a few times. The chain links TRBV11-2 to TRBJ2-6; 8 bases align to TRBD1. Germline assignment: CDR1 SGHAT and CDR2 FQNNGV. The trim removed 3 bases at V and 0 bases at J, leaving 10 bases unmatched. This CDR3 contains 19 residues. CDR3 amino acids: CASSFGLGQESSGANVLTF. The CDR3 DNA follows: TGTGCCAGCAGCTTCGGCCTGGGACAGGAAAGCTCTGGGGCCAACGTCCTGACTTTC.

The sample holds many counts of this clonotype. V and J are TRBV5-1 and TRBJ2-7; 8 nucleotides agree with TRBD1. Germline V gives CDR1 SGHRS, CDR2 YFSETQ. The CDR3 is made up of 14 amino acids. Trimming at V came to 0 bases and at J to 5 bases, leaving 4 bases not matched to a gene. CDR3 sequence reads: CASSLGQGKNEQYF. CDR3 bases: TGCGCCAGCAGCTTGGGACAGGGGAAGAACGAGCAGTACTTC.

In its sample, this clonotype was seen a few times. The chain couples TRBV6-5 to TRBJ2-5, with 7 bases lining up with TRBD1. The CDR3 is 15 residues long. Germline loops: CDR1 MNHEY, CDR2 SVGAGI. Trimming took 2 bases from V and 4 from J; bases not matched to a gene: 7. The CDR3 nucleotides are TGTGCCAGCAGTTACGGCACAGGGGCATCAGAGACCCAGTACTTC. This sequence encodes CASSYGTGASETQYF.

This clonotype was seen many times. This rearrangement joins TRBV5-1 to TRBJ2-1; D is possibly TRBD1 (7 bases). V lost 0 bases and J lost 4, with 14 bases in between. Germline lookup yields CDR1 SGHRS and CDR2 YFSETQ. The CDR3 consists of 16 residues. The CDR3 sequence: CASSLDGRGDYNEQFF. CDR3 sequence (DNA): TGCGCCAGCAGCTTGGACGGCAGGGGGGATTACAATGAGCAGTTCTTC.

V usage is TRBV24-1 and J usage is TRBJ1-1, with TRBD1 matching 8 bases. With 4 bases clipped from V and 1 base from J, the junction kept 4 bases outside the gene matches. This CDR3 region has 15 residues. Germline V gene sequence: CDR1 KGHDR, CDR2 SFDVKD. DNA of the CDR3: TGTGCCACCAGTGAACCCGGGACAGGGAACACTGAAGCTTTCTTT. Its translation: CATSEPGTGNTEAFF.

This sequence joins TRBV11-3 and TRBJ2-7; no clear D. CDR1 SGHNT and CDR2 YENEEA come from the germline V gene. Trimming pared 0 bases from V and 0 bases from J, leaving 3 bases between. CDR3 length equals 13 residues. The CDR3 nucleotides read TGTGCCAGCAGCTTAGACTACTCCTACGAGCAGTACTTC. Residues: CASSLDYSYEQYF.

The CDR3 region has the DNA TGTGCCAGCAGAATGACAGGGGGCCGGTACGAGCAGTACTTC. This sequence encodes CASRMTGGRYEQYF. V usage is TRBV5-5 and J usage is TRBJ2-7, with TRBD1 matching over 10 bases. Germline loops: CDR1 SGHKS, CDR2 YYEKEE (reference sequence). The V segment lost 5 bases and the J segment 4 bases; nucleotides outside the gene matches: 6. The CDR3 extends over 14 amino acids.

This clonotype was seen more than once but under ten times. This chain joins TRBV12-3 or TRBV12-4 and TRBJ2-1; TRBD2 matches at 12 bases. J gave up 5 bases and V 5 bases, and 10 bases lay outside the gene matches. This CDR3 contains 17 residues. In DNA, the CDR3 is TGTGCCAGCAGTGGGCTAGCGGGAGGGCCAATGGACAATGAGCAGTTCTTC. Protein sequence: CASSGLAGGPMDNEQFF.

The chain couples TRBV9 to TRBJ2-7; TRBD2 might be the D (5 bases). The germline gives CDR1 SGDLS, CDR2 YYNGEE. This CDR3 spans 13 amino acids. Trimming shortened V by 5 bases and J by 0 bases, and 9 bases separated the two germline ends. In nucleotides, the CDR3 is TGTGCCAGCAGTGGGGAGATCTCCTACGAGCAGTACTTC. Its protein product is CASSGEISYEQYF.

The chain recombines TRBV29-1 with TRBJ2-2; 8 bases map to TRBD2. The CDR3 runs to 15 residues. J was trimmed by 2 bases and V by 1 base; bases with no gene match: 3. Germline V gene lookup returns CDR1 SQVTM and CDR2 ANQGSEA. CDR3 in amino acids: CSVEVGTRNTGELFF. DNA for the CDR3: TGCAGCGTTGAAGTGGGGACTAGAAACACCGGGGAGCTGTTTTTT.